The rows below give T cell receptor beta chains drawn from one sample of a study of T-cell reconstitution after alpha-beta-depleted transplantation in children. From the PCR reads, TCRdb called clonotypes with MiXCR, one entry per CDR3 protein. This repertoire shows around 580,000 distinct CDR3 sequences, more than 20% found once; its top ten account for 13% to 15%. The sequenced sample was PBMCs, mostly from graft donor cells, obtained 360 days after TCRalphabeta/CD19-depleted stem cell transplant. Receptor source: a boy less than two years old who had a stem cell transplant for acute myeloid leukemia, so the T cells may come from the graft donor. CDR3s include the opening cysteine and the closing phenylalanine or tryptophan. D genes are given only for firm matches. Where a row states a size, it is once, few, many or the class of an expanded clone; other rows omit it.

size,J,V,D,CDR3,DNA
NA,TRBJ2-5,TRBV12-3/TRBV12-4,NA,CASSLSAGLGGVAQYF,TGTGCCAGCAGTTTATCGGCCGGGCTCGGGGGTGTGGCCCAGTACTTC
many,TRBJ1-5,TRBV12-3/TRBV12-4,NA,CASTLGGNSNQPQHF,TGTGCCAGCACCCTCGGCGGGAATAGCAATCAGCCCCAGCATTTT
many,TRBJ1-4,TRBV6-5,NA,CASSPARAAGEKLFF,TGTGCCAGCAGCCCCGCCCGAGCCGCGGGTGAAAAACTGTTTTTT
many,TRBJ2-3,TRBV7-9,TRBD2,CASTWSGTRKTDTQYF,TGTGCCAGCACCTGGAGCGGGACCCGAAAGACAGATACGCAGTATTTT
many,TRBJ1-3,TRBV12-3/TRBV12-4,NA,CASSVRGNTIYF,TGTGCCAGCAGTGTGCGTGGAAACACCATATATTTT
once,TRBJ2-2,TRBV7-2,TRBD2,CASSLLGLGPPGELFF,TGTGCCAGCAGCCTTCTGGGACTAGGTCCCCCCGGGGAGCTGTTTTTT
many,TRBJ1-3,TRBV29-1,NA,CSVGPGDSGNTIYF,TGCAGCGTTGGCCCAGGGGACTCTGGAAACACCATATATTTT
many,TRBJ2-5,TRBV12-3/TRBV12-4,NA,CASSFSQGQGTQYF,TGTGCCAGCAGTTTTTCCCAGGGGCAGGGGACCCAGTACTTC
NA,TRBJ2-1,TRBV15,NA,CATSRDVPSSYNEQFF,TGTGCCACCAGCAGAGATGTGCCGAGCTCCTACAATGAGCAGTTCTTC
many,TRBJ2-7,TRBV12-3/TRBV12-4,TRBD1,CASSLGTGASEQYF,TGTGCCAGCAGTTTGGGGACAGGGGCTTCCGAGCAGTACTTC
few,TRBJ2-1,TRBV20-1,TRBD1,CSARGGYTGGDEQFF,TGCAGTGCTAGAGGAGGCTATACAGGGGGCGATGAGCAGTTCTTC
NA,TRBJ2-3,TRBV4-3,TRBD1,CASSQAGQGVYRPDTQYF,TGCGCCAGCAGCCAAGCTGGACAGGGGGTATATAGGCCAGATACGCAGTATTTT
NA,TRBJ2-7,TRBV30,TRBD1,CAWSGDRPYEQYF,TGTGCCTGGAGTGGGGACAGACCCTACGAGCAGTACTTC
few,TRBJ2-7,TRBV20-1,NA,CSARNYEQYF,TGCAGTGCTAGAAACTACGAGCAGTACTTC
many,TRBJ1-2,TRBV6-2/TRBV6-3,TRBD1,CASSWDRVWRAGGGYTF,TGTGCCAGCAGTTGGGACAGGGTGTGGCGTGCGGGAGGCGGCTACACCTTC
few,TRBJ2-1,TRBV9,TRBD2,CASDPSGGAYNEQFF,TGTGCCAGCGACCCTAGCGGGGGGGCCTACAATGAGCAGTTCTTC
NA,TRBJ2-5,TRBV7-9,TRBD1,CASSLEYGTGKETQYF,TGTGCCAGCAGCTTAGAATACGGGACAGGGAAAGAGACCCAGTACTTC
many,TRBJ2-1,TRBV12-3/TRBV12-4,NA,CASSLYWGSNNEQFF,TGTGCCAGCAGTTTGTATTGGGGAAGTAACAATGAGCAGTTCTTC
many,TRBJ2-2,TRBV12-3/TRBV12-4,TRBD1,CASSQRTGNTGELFF,TGTGCCAGCAGTCAGCGGACAGGGAACACCGGGGAGCTGTTTTTT
many,TRBJ2-1,TRBV25-1,NA,CASSVQNNEQFF,TGTGCCAGCAGTGTTCAGAACAATGAGCAGTTCTTC
few,TRBJ1-2,TRBV24-1,NA,CATSDTPRGGYTF,TGTGCCACCAGTGATACCCCAAGGGGTGGCTACACCTTC
many,TRBJ2-5,TRBV6-5,NA,CASSYGHKLTQYF,TGTGCCAGCAGTTATGGCCATAAGCTGACCCAGTACTTC
many,TRBJ2-4,TRBV5-1,NA,CASSFSGSKHKGNIQYF,TGCGCCAGCAGCTTTTCCGGGTCGAAGCACAAGGGTAACATTCAGTACTTC
many,TRBJ2-1,TRBV5-1,NA,CASSPRDNEQFF,TGCGCCAGCAGCCCCCGTGACAATGAGCAGTTCTTC
few,TRBJ2-7,TRBV6-1,TRBD1,CATIRGQSLPNEQYF,TGTGCCACGATCCGGGGACAGTCCCTGCCCAACGAGCAGTACTTC
NA,TRBJ2-3,TRBV29-1,TRBD2,CSVEGTPGGADTQYF,TGCAGCGTTGAAGGGACCCCGGGAGGGGCAGATACGCAGTATTTT
many,TRBJ2-1,TRBV12-3/TRBV12-4,NA,CASSGGQGIVDEQFF,TGTGCCAGCAGTGGTGGGCAGGGTATTGTGGATGAGCAGTTCTTC
many,TRBJ2-7,TRBV20-1,NA,CSARAEVSYEQYF,TGCAGTGCTAGAGCGGAGGTCTCCTACGAGCAGTACTTC
few,TRBJ2-5,TRBV2,NA,CARGVGETQYF,TGTGCCAGGGGGGTGGGGGAGACCCAGTACTTC